The 9 T cell receptor beta chains below were found in one sample sequenced in a study of molecular identifiers for immune sequencing clone quantification. TCRdb recomputed calls from the PCR reads with MiXCR, one row per CDR3 protein. Seen here are just under 650,000 distinct CDR3 sequences, about 20% observed once, and the top ten hold around 0.9%. The source material was naive CD8+ T cells from blood, with Jurkat cell RNA spiked in. The subset: FACS-sorted CD8+CD4-CCR7+CD45RA+ naive T cells. The source is a human donor in good health. Some libraries in this study had Jurkat cell RNA spiked in.

This clonotype turned up a few times. The chain links TRBV12-3 or TRBV12-4 to TRBJ1-3; TRBD1 might be the D (6 bases). The length of the CDR3 is 15 residues. The V end lost 5 bases, the J end lost 2 bases, and 13 bases lay between the germline ends. The CDR3 region is CASSPQGGPGNTIYF. The CDR3 coding sequence is TGTGCCAGCAGTCCACAGGGAGGGCCTGGAAACACCATATATTTT.

There are a few counts of this clonotype. The V and J genes are TRBV27 and TRBJ2-1; D not certain. The CDR3 loop spans 16 amino acids. V lost 7 bases, J lost 6 bases, and 22 bases lay in between. Germline CDR1 and CDR2: MNHEY and SMNVEV (reference sequence). This CDR3 is CASKVQVGSTSNEQFF. In DNA form, the CDR3 reads TGTGCCAGCAAGGTGCAGGTGGGCTCTACCTCCAATGAGCAGTTCTTC.

This clonotype has at least ten counts. V and J are TRBV29-1 and TRBJ1-1, with D unresolved. The germline V gene encodes CDR1 SQVTM and CDR2 ANQGSEA. Trimming left V 2 bases short and J 8 bases short, with 6 bases between. There are 10 residues in the CDR3. CDR3 nucleotides: TGCAGCGTTGAATCGGGAGAAGCTTTCTTT. Its translation is CSVESGEAFF.

This clonotype appeared many times. The V and J genes are TRBV29-1 and TRBJ2-5, with TRBD2 matching 10 bases. The germline CDR1 and CDR2 sequences are SQVTM and ANQGSEA. V shed 1 base and J 5 bases; nucleotides not matched to a gene: 10. The CDR3 length is 16 residues. The chain's CDR3 is CSVEGWSGGEDETQYF. CDR3 nucleotides: TGCAGCGTTGAAGGGTGGAGCGGGGGGGAGGATGAGACCCAGTACTTC.

This clonotype was counted many times. V gene TRBV4-2 combines with J gene TRBJ2-1; possibly TRBD1 or TRBD2 for D (5 bases each). Trimming took off 2 bases at V and 5 bases at J, with 13 bases between the two ends. Germline CDR1 is LGHNA and CDR2 is YNFKEQ. This CDR3 spans 15 amino acids. The CDR3 sequence is CASSQTAGRDNEQFF. CDR3 nucleotide sequence: TGTGCCAGCAGCCAAACAGCAGGGAGAGACAATGAGCAGTTCTTC.

At least ten counts were recorded for this clonotype. V and J are TRBV7-2 and TRBJ2-1; TRBD2 aligns across 8 bases. The CDR3 is made up of 15 amino acids. CDR1 and CDR2 (germline): SGHTA, FQGNSA. The ends lost 1 base at V and 6 bases at J; junction bases unmatched: 5. The CDR3 DNA is TGTGCCAGCAGCTTAGTGACTAGCGCCCGCAATGAGCAGTTCTTC. It is translated as CASSLVTSARNEQFF.

This rearrangement joins TRBV3-1 to TRBJ1-4; D ambiguous. This CDR3 has 16 amino acids. The V gene lost 4 bases and the J gene lost 0 bases, with 12 bases spanning the gap. The germline V gene encodes CDR1 LGHDT and CDR2 YNNKEL (reference sequence). In nucleotides, the CDR3 is TGTGCCAGCAGCCTGAGGGCAGACGCAACTAATGAAAAACTGTTTTTT. Translating gives CASSLRADATNEKLFF.

This clonotype was recorded many times. The chain employs TRBV7-6 and TRBJ2-7; possible D gene TRBD2, 6 bases. V lost 2 bases and J lost 6, with 20 bases in between. The CDR3 extends over 16 amino acids. Germline V gene data show CDR1 as SGHVS and CDR2 as FNYEAQ. Here the CDR3 DNA reads TGTGCCAGCAGCTTATCCGGCGGGAAACTGTCCCTCGAGCAGTACTTC. Amino acid sequence: CASSLSGGKLSLEQYF.

This clonotype was counted ten times or more. This sequence joins TRBV25-1 and TRBJ2-1; TRBD1 aligns across 8 bases. Germline V gene data show CDR1 as MGHDK and CDR2 as SYGVNS. This CDR3 region has 11 residues. V lost 4 bases, J lost 12 bases, and 2 bases stayed unmatched. The CDR3 coding sequence is TGTGCCAGCAGTGCAGGGACAGGGCAGTTCTTC. This codes for CASSAGTGQFF.